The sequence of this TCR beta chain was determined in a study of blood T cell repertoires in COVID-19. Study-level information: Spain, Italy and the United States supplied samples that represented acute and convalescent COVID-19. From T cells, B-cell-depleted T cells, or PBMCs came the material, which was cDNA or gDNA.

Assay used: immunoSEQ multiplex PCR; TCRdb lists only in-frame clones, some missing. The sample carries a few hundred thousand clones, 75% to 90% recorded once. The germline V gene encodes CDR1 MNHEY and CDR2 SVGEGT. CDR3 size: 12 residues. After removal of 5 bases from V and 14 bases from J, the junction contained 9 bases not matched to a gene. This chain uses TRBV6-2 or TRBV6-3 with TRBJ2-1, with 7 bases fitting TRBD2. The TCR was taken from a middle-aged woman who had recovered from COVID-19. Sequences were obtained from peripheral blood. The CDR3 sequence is CASSQLGGGKFF. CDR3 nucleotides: TGTGCCAGCAGTCAATTAGGCGGGGGAAAGTTCTTC.